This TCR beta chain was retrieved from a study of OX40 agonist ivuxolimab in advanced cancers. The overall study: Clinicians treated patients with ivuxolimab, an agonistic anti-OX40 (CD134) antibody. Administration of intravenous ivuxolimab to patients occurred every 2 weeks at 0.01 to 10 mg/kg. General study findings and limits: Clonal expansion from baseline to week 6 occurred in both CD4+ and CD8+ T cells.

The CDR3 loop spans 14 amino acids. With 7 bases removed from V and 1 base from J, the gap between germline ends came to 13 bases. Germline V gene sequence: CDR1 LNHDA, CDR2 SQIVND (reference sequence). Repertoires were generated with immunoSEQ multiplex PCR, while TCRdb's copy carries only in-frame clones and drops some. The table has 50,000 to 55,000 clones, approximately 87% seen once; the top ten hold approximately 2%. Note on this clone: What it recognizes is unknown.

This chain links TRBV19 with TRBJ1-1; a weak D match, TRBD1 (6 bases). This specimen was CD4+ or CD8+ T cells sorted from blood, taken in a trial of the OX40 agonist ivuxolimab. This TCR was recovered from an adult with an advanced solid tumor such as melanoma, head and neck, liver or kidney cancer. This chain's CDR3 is CASTPDRQNTEAFF. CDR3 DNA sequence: TGTGCCAGTACCCCCGACAGGCAGAACACTGAAGCTTTCTTT.